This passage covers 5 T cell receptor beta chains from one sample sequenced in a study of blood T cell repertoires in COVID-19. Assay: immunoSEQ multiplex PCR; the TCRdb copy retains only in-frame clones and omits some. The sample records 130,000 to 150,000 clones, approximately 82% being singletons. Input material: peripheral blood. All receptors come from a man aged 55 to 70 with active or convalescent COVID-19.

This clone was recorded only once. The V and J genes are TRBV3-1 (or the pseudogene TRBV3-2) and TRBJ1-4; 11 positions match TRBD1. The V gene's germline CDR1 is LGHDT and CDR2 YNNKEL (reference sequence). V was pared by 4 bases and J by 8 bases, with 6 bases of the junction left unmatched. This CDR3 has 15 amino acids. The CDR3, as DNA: TGTGCCAGCAGCCGAGAGGACAGGGGGCGAGAAAAACTGTTTTTT. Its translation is CASSREDRGREKLFF.

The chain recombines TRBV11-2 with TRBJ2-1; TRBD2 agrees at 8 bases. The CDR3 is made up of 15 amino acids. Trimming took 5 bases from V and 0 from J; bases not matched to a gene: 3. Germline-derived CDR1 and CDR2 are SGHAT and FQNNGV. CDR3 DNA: TGTGCCAGCAGCAGAAGCGGGAGCTCCTACAATGAGCAGTTCTTC. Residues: CASSRSGSSYNEQFF.

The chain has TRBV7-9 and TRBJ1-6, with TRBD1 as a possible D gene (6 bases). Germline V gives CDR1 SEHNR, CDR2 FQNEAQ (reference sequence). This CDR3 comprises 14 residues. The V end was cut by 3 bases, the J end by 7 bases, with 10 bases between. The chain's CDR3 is CASSLDSLNSPLHF. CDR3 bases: TGTGCCAGCAGCTTGGACAGCCTAAATTCACCCCTCCACTTT.

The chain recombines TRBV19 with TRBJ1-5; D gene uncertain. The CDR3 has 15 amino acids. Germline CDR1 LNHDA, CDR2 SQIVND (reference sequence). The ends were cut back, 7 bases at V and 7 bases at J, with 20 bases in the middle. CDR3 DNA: TGTGCCAGTACCCCTGGTTCTAGCCATGCACAGCCCCAGCATTTT. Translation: CASTPGSSHAQPQHF.

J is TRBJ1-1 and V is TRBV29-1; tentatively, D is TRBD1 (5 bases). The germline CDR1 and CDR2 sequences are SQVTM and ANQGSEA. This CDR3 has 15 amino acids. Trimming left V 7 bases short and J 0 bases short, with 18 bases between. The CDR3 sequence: CSGRNGGDMNTEAFF. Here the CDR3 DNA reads TGCAGCGGCCGGAACGGGGGAGACATGAACACTGAAGCTTTCTTT.